Listed below are T cell receptor beta chains from one sample, sequenced in a study of cytomegalovirus exposure and HLA in healthy donors. Clones were read by immunoSEQ multiplex PCR, and TCRdb kept only the in-frame ones, dropping some. Here the sample spans over 200,000 clones, around 87% being singletons. Source material: PBMCs. Receptors were obtained from a woman under 30 in good health and CMV-seropositive. Each CDR3 is given with its conserved first and last residue. D genes are given only for firm matches. The size of a clone is reported for some rows only, either as once, few or many, or as a class for expanded clones.

J | size | V | D | DNA | CDR3
TRBJ2-1 | . | TRBV5-1 | . | TGCGCCAGCAGCTTGGCCCCGGGGAGCTCCTACAATGAGCAGTTCTTC | CASSLAPGSSYNEQFF
TRBJ2-1 | once | TRBV5-6 | . | TGTGCCAGCAGCTACGGCTACAATGAGCAGTTCTTC | CASSYGYNEQFF
TRBJ2-3 | . | TRBV6-5 | . | TGTGCCAGCAGTCGCCTAGGTACGCAGTATTTT | CASSRLGTQYF
TRBJ2-7 | . | TRBV4-1 | TRBD2 | TGCGCCAGCAGCCAACCCCGGACTAGCGGGACCTACGAGCAGTACTTC | CASSQPRTSGTYEQYF
TRBJ2-5 | . | TRBV15 | . | TGTGCCACCAGCAGAGTCGGTGGACTGGTATTATACCAAGAGACCCAGTACTTC | CATSRVGGLVLYQETQYF
TRBJ2-7 | . | TRBV29-1 | . | TGCAGCGTTTCAGGCGCCAAGAGCTCCTACGAGCAGTACTTC | CSVSGAKSSYEQYF
TRBJ1-1 | once | TRBV2 | . | TGTGCCAGCAACGCGGGATACACTGAAGCTTTCTTT | CASNAGYTEAFF
TRBJ1-5 | . | TRBV19 | TRBD1 | TGTGCCAGTAGTCCCCGAGATGACAGGGTAGAGCCCCAGCATTTT | CASSPRDDRVEPQHF
TRBJ1-2 | . | TRBV30 | . | TGTGCCTGGAGTGTTGGGGGGGACGGTGGCTACACCTTC | CAWSVGGDGGYTF
TRBJ1-5 | few | TRBV7-9 | TRBD1 | TGTGCCAGCAGCTTAACCACAGGGGCCGCGCCCCAGCATTTT | CASSLTTGAAPQHF
TRBJ1-5 | . | TRBV5-6 | . | TGTGCCAGCAGCACCTACAGCAATCAGCCCCAGCATTTT | CASSTYSNQPQHF
TRBJ2-7 | . | TRBV5-1 | . | TGCGCCAGCAGCCCGGGACTGGAAAACGAGCAGTACTTC | CASSPGLENEQYF
TRBJ2-1 | . | TRBV28 | TRBD1 | TGTGCCAGCAGTCCGTCAGACAGGGGAGGATTCAGTTATGAGCAGTTCTTC | CASSPSDRGGFSYEQFF
TRBJ2-1 | . | TRBV30 | TRBD1 | TGTGCCTGGAGAACGCTCAGGGGGCAGTCCTACAATGAGCAGTTCTTC | CAWRTLRGQSYNEQFF
TRBJ2-7 | . | TRBV7-9 | . | TGTGCCAGCAGCGATACCAACCGGGACAACACCTACGAGCAGTACTTC | CASSDTNRDNTYEQYF
TRBJ2-1 | . | TRBV10-1 | TRBD2 | TGCGCCAGCAGTGATCAGGGAGGGCCGCTCGGTGAGCAGTTCTTC | CASSDQGGPLGEQFF
TRBJ2-3 | . | TRBV27 | TRBD2 | TGTGCCAGCAGTTTATTAGGACTAGCGGGAGGGTCAGATACGCAGTATTTT | CASSLLGLAGGSDTQYF
TRBJ2-2 | . | TRBV9 | . | TGTGCCAGCAGCGTAGTCGCGGGCACCGGGGAGCTGTTTTTT | CASSVVAGTGELFF
TRBJ1-1 | . | TRBV10-3 | TRBD1 | TGTGCCACCCAGGGGGATCTGAACACTGAAGCTTTCTTT | CATQGDLNTEAFF
TRBJ1-1 | . | TRBV10-3 | TRBD1 | TGTGCCATCAGTGAGAGAACCCAGGGGGCGAAGAACACTGAAGCTTTCTTT | CAISERTQGAKNTEAFF
TRBJ1-1 | . | TRBV2 | TRBD1 | TGTGCCAGCAGTAAGGACAGGGGTTGGACTGAAGCTTTCTTT | CASSKDRGWTEAFF
TRBJ2-3 | . | TRBV28 | TRBD2 | TGTGCCAGCAGTGTAGCGGGAGCCTACACAGATACGCAGTATTTT | CASSVAGAYTDTQYF
TRBJ2-3 | . | TRBV10-3 | . | TGTGCCGCCTACGATGACCCCGACAGGCCGACCAGGGATACGCAGTATTTT | CAAYDDPDRPTRDTQYF
TRBJ2-3 | . | TRBV29-1 | . | TGCAGCGTTGATTACTGGACACCTACTAGCACAGATACGCAGTATTTT | CSVDYWTPTSTDTQYF
TRBJ2-7 | . | TRBV7-9 | . | TGTGCCAGCAGGGGAGATCTCGCTACGGGGCAGTACTTC | CASRGDLATGQYF
TRBJ2-2 | . | TRBV11-3 | . | TGTGCCAGCAGCACAGGGGGGGGTCGGACCGGGGAGCTGTTTTTT | CASSTGGGRTGELFF
TRBJ1-3 | . | TRBV9 | . | TGTGCCAGCAGCGTAGTGGGCAACTCTGGAAACACCATATATTTT | CASSVVGNSGNTIYF
TRBJ1-2 | . | TRBV18 | TRBD1 | TGTGCCAGCTCACCCGAAGGGGGCCATAACTATGGCTACACCTTC | CASSPEGGHNYGYTF
TRBJ2-1 | . | TRBV6-5 | TRBD2 | TGTGCCAGCAGCCTCGGGGCGGGAGAAGACAATGAGCAGTTCTTC | CASSLGAGEDNEQFF
TRBJ2-7 | . | TRBV6-1 | . | TGTGCCAGCAGTGTGGTTGAGGCCTCAACCTACGAGCAGTACTTC | CASSVVEASTYEQYF
TRBJ2-1 | . | TRBV5-4 | TRBD2 | TGTGCCAGCAGCTTGCTAGCGGGAGGGGATGAGCAGTTCTTC | CASSLLAGGDEQFF
TRBJ2-2 | . | TRBV9 | . | TGTGCCAGCAGCGTAGGCATAGCGGCGAACACCGGGGAGCTGTTTTTT | CASSVGIAANTGELFF
TRBJ2-7 | . | TRBV7-6 | TRBD2 | TGTGCCAGCAGCCCGGGACTAGCGGGAGTACTAACGGTGGGCTACGAGCAGTACTTC | CASSPGLAGVLTVGYEQYF
TRBJ1-5 | . | TRBV1 | . | TGCACCACTCACAGGGACAGGCAGCCCCAGCATTTT | CTTHRDRQPQHF
TRBJ2-3 | . | TRBV5-1 | . | TGCGCCAGCAGCTTGGACTTCACAGATACGCAGTATTTT | CASSLDFTDTQYF
TRBJ2-1 | . | TRBV19 | . | TGTGCCAGTTGGGCAGGCAACAATGAGCAGTTCTTC | CASWAGNNEQFF
TRBJ1-1 | . | TRBV5-1 | . | TGCGCCAGCAGCTTGGGCACAAATCGTAACACTGAAGCTTTCTTT | CASSLGTNRNTEAFF
TRBJ2-5 | . | TRBV1 | . | TGCACCAGCAGCCAAAGTAGAATCGGGACAGGAGCCCAAGAGACCCAGTACTTC | CTSSQSRIGTGAQETQYF
TRBJ2-1 | . | TRBV29-1 | TRBD2 | TGCAGCGTGGGTCCTAGCGGGAGGGTCACCTACAATGAGCAGTTCTTC | CSVGPSGRVTYNEQFF
TRBJ2-7 | . | TRBV5-1 | TRBD1 | TGCGCCAGCAGCCAGGGGGACACTGCTTTCCACGAGCAGTACTTC | CASSQGDTAFHEQYF